Below are 18 T cell receptor beta chains sequenced from a single sample in a study of OX40 agonist ivuxolimab in advanced cancers. TCRdb keeps only in-frame clones here, not all; method: immunoSEQ multiplex PCR. The table has around 75,000 clones, almost 90% seen once; the top ten hold approximately 2.1%. The starting material was CD4+ or CD8+ T cells sorted from blood, obtained in a trial of the OX40 agonist ivuxolimab. These receptors originate from an adult with an advanced solid tumor such as melanoma, head and neck, liver or kidney cancer.

The chain carries TRBV18 and TRBJ2-7; D is perhaps TRBD1 (6 bases). V dropped 2 bases and J dropped 2 bases, with 16 bases sitting between them. Germline V CDR1 and CDR2: KGHSH, LQKENI. The CDR3 is 16 amino acids. The CDR3 coding sequence is TGTGCCAGCTCACCATTCCGGGACATTGCTGCCTACGAGCAGTACTTC. It codes for CASSPFRDIAAYEQYF.

V gene TRBV7-2 combines with J gene TRBJ1-2, with D tentatively TRBD1 (6 bases). Trimming shortened V by 5 bases and J by 7 bases, and 20 bases separated the two germline ends. This CDR3 contains 15 residues. CDR1 SGHTA and CDR2 FQGNSA come from the germline V gene. The CDR3 here is CASSIRQVVPIGYTF. Written as DNA, the CDR3 is TGTGCCAGCAGCATTAGACAGGTCGTCCCTATTGGCTACACCTTC.

The genes are TRBV15 and TRBJ1-2; 9 bases match TRBD1. The V gene end was trimmed by 0 bases and the J gene end by 3 bases; junction bases not matched to a gene: 5. CDR1 and CDR2 (germline): LNHNV, YYDKDF (reference sequence). The CDR3 totals 16 residues. CDR3 coding DNA: TGTGCCACCAGCAGAGATCTGGGACAGGGATACTATGGCTACACCTTC. Protein: CATSRDLGQGYYGYTF. Combining the CDR3 with reference TRBV15 and TRBJ1-2 gives the whole variable domain DAMVIQNPRYQVTQFGKPVTLSCSQTLNHNVMYWYQQKSSQAPKLLFHYYDKDFNNEADTPDNFQSRRPNTSFCFLDIRSPGLGDTAMYLCATSRDLGQGYYGYTFGSGTRLTVV.

The chain couples TRBV5-1 to TRBJ2-5; 7 bases align to TRBD2. Germline V gives CDR1 SGHRS, CDR2 YFSETQ. With V trimmed by 4 bases and J by 5 bases, 11 bases remained unmatched. This CDR3 has 15 residues. DNA for the CDR3: TGCGCCAGCAGCCCTAGCGAAGCGGGACGCGAGACCCAGTACTTC. Encoded protein: CASSPSEAGRETQYF.

V usage is TRBV9 and J usage is TRBJ1-4; D gene unclear. CDR1 is SGDLS, CDR2 YYNGEE, per germline. Trimming took off 4 bases at V and 4 bases at J, with 23 bases between the two ends. CDR3 length: 18 residues. CDR3 loop: CASSKNPQERGNNEKLFF. Written as DNA, the CDR3 is TGTGCCAGCAGCAAAAACCCCCAGGAACGCGGCAATAATGAAAAACTGTTTTTT.

V and J are TRBV6-5 and TRBJ1-4; a possible D gene is TRBD1 (6 bases). This CDR3 region has 16 residues. The V end was cut by 2 bases, the J end by 3 bases, with 13 bases between. Per the germline V gene, CDR1 is MNHEY and CDR2 is SVGAGI. In DNA form, the CDR3 reads TGTGCCAGCAGTTACGTTGAAGGGGGAGCTAATGAAAAACTGTTTTTT. Amino acids: CASSYVEGGANEKLFF.

This clone was seen a single time. The J gene is TRBJ2-5, the V gene TRBV5-1; 9 nucleotides line up with TRBD2. The CDR3 consists of 13 residues. V was clipped by 2 bases and J by 5 bases; unmatched bases: 1. The germline V gene encodes CDR1 SGHRS and CDR2 YFSETQ. CDR3 loop: CASSLGLAETQYF. The DNA for the CDR3 is TGCGCCAGCAGCTTAGGACTAGCGGAGACCCAGTACTTC. Looking up the rest from reference TRBV5-1 and TRBJ2-5 gives the full variable domain: KAGVTQTPRYLIKTRGQQVTLSCSPISGHRSVSWYQQTPGQGLQFLFEYFSETQRNKGNFPGRFSGRQFSNSRSEMNVSTLELGDSALYLCASSLGLAETQYFGPGTRLLVL.

The chain employs TRBV9 and TRBJ1-5; no firm D call. The V end was cut by 2 bases, the J end by 0 bases, with 9 bases between. The CDR3 has 15 residues. Germline V gene data show CDR1 as SGDLS and CDR2 as YYNGEE. The DNA for the CDR3 is TGTGCCAGCAGCGTTGGCGGTCTTAGCAATCAGCCCCAGCATTTT. It encodes CASSVGGLSNQPQHF.

The chain carries TRBV9 and TRBJ2-3; D may be TRBD1 (6 bases). This CDR3 is 14 amino acids long. The germline V gene has CDR1 SGDLS and CDR2 YYNGEE. The V gene lost 0 bases and the J gene lost 4 bases, with 9 bases spanning the gap. CDR3 loop: CASSVVTGPDTQYF. The CDR3 DNA reads TGTGCCAGCAGCGTAGTCACAGGGCCAGATACGCAGTATTTT. Variable domain in full (rest from reference TRBV9 and TRBJ2-3): DSGVTQTPKHLITATGQRVTLRCSPRSGDLSVYWYQQSLDQGLQFLIQYYNGEERAKGNILERFSAQQFPDLHSELNLSSLELGDSALYFCASSVVTGPDTQYFGPGTRLTVL.

This chain links TRBV10-3 with TRBJ2-7, with 8 bases that match TRBD1. The CDR3 is 12 residues long. V lost 10 bases to trimming and J lost 3 bases; unmatched junction nucleotides: 5. Germline CDR1 reads ENHRY; CDR2 reads SYGVKD. CDR3 in DNA: TGTGCCACGAGGGACAGGAACTACGAGCAGTACTTC. It encodes CATRDRNYEQYF.

The chain combines TRBV19 with TRBJ1-5; D might be TRBD1 (5 bases). The CDR3 contains 13 residues. Germline V gene lookup returns CDR1 LNHDA and CDR2 SQIVND (reference sequence). V lost 4 bases, J lost 6 bases, and 10 bases lay in between. The CDR3 nucleotides are TGTGCCAGTAGTAACCAAAGGGGTCAGCCCCAGCATTTT. Its protein is CASSNQRGQPQHF.

The chain's CDR3 is CAWSLKSNLNTEAFF. The CDR3 DNA sequence: TGTGCCTGGAGTTTAAAGTCGAACCTGAACACTGAAGCTTTCTTT. This sequence joins TRBV30 and TRBJ1-1; D is undetermined. The CDR3 spans 15 residues. V lost 2 bases and J 0 bases, leaving 13 bases between the germline ends. The germline gives CDR1 GTSNPN, CDR2 SVGIG (reference sequence). Combining the CDR3 with reference TRBV30 and TRBJ1-1 gives the whole variable domain SQTIHQWPATLVQPVGSPLSLECTVEGTSNPNLYWYRQAAGRGLQLLFYSVGIGQISSEVPQNLSASRPQDRQFILSSKKLLLSDSGFYLCAWSLKSNLNTEAFFGQGTRLTVV.

The V and J genes are TRBV28 and TRBJ2-1; D perhaps matches TRBD2 (6 bases). There are 15 residues in the CDR3. The germline CDR1 and CDR2 sequences are MDHEN and SYDVKM. Trimming took off 3 bases at V and 2 bases at J, with 11 bases between the two ends. DNA for the CDR3: TGTGCCAGCAGTTTCGCGGGGAGGCCCTACAATGAGCAGTTCTTC. This codes for CASSFAGRPYNEQFF.

This clone was counted a few times. This chain joins TRBV30 and TRBJ1-2; 7 bases are shared with TRBD1. The junction had 8 bases not matched to a gene; V was cut back by 5 bases and J by 5 bases. The germline CDR1 and CDR2 sequences are GTSNPN and SVGIG (reference sequence). The CDR3 has 13 residues. The DNA of the CDR3 is TGTGCCTGGGGCCGGGACAGACCTTATGGCTACACCTTC. It translates to CAWGRDRPYGYTF.

The chain couples TRBV7-3 to TRBJ1-1; D ambiguous. CDR1 and CDR2 (germline): SGHTA, FQGTGA. Trimming pared 5 bases from V and 6 bases from J, leaving 16 bases between. The CDR3 covers 14 residues. CDR3 loop: CASSLVGDSSEAFF. CDR3 nucleotide sequence: TGTGCCAGCAGCCTTGTTGGGGATTCGTCTGAAGCTTTCTTT.

This sequence joins TRBV7-3 and TRBJ2-1; D remains unclear. V was clipped by 0 bases and J by 3 bases, with 12 bases between them. Per the germline V gene, CDR1 is SGHTA and CDR2 is FQGTGA. The CDR3 covers 16 residues. CDR3 residues: CASSLTPNAGYNEQFF. As DNA, the CDR3 is TGTGCCAGCAGCTTAACGCCCAACGCAGGCTACAATGAGCAGTTCTTC.

V gene TRBV10-3 combines with J gene TRBJ2-5; D not resolved. V lost 2 bases and J 5 bases, leaving 9 bases between the germline ends. The length of the CDR3 is 13 residues. CDR1 is ENHRY and CDR2 is SYGVKD in the germline V gene. CDR3 protein: CAISERPRETQYF. The CDR3 bases are TGTGCCATCAGTGAGAGGCCCAGGGAGACCCAGTACTTC.

The V call is TRBV6-6, the J call TRBJ1-2, with D perhaps matching TRBD1 (5 bases). The V gene lost 10 bases and the J gene lost 8 bases, with 23 bases spanning the gap. The CDR3 has 14 amino acids. Germline V lookup: CDR1 MNHNY, CDR2 SVGAGI (reference sequence). The CDR3 DNA follows: TGTGCCACCTTATGGACGACCGGGACGAAAGGCTACACCTTC. Residues: CATLWTTGTKGYTF.